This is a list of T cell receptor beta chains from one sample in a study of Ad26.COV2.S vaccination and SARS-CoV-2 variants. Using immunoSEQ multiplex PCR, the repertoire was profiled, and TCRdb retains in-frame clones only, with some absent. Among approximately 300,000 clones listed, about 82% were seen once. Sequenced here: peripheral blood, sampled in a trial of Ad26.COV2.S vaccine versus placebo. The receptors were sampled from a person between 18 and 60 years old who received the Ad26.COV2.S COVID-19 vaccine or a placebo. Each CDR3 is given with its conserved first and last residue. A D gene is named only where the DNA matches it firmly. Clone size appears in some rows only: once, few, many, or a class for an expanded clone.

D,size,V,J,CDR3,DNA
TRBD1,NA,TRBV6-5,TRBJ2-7,CASSNSGTGSTEQYF,TGTGCCAGCAGCAACTCTGGGACAGGCTCCACGGAGCAGTACTTC
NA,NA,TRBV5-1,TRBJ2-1,CASSWGLSEQFF,TGCGCCAGCAGCTGGGGACTCTCGGAGCAGTTCTTC
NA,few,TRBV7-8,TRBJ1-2,CASSRPAGAVGGYTF,TGTGCCAGCAGCCGCCCGGCGGGGGCTGTGGGAGGCTACACCTTC
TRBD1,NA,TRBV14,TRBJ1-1,CASSQELTGVRGVNTEAFF,TGTGCCAGCAGCCAAGAGTTGACAGGGGTTAGGGGGGTGAACACTGAAGCTTTCTTT
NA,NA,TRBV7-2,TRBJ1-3,CASSFPPRSSGNTIYF,TGTGCCAGCAGCTTCCCCCCCCGGAGCTCTGGAAACACCATATATTTT
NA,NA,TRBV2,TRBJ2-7,CASSAPDSSYEQYF,TGTGCCAGCAGTGCCCCGGACAGCTCCTACGAGCAGTACTTC
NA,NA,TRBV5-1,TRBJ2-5,CASSLEGPQETQYF,TGCGCCAGCAGCTTGGAGGGTCCGCAAGAGACCCAGTACTTC
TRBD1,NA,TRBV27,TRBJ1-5,CASSPRTGNQPQHF,TGTGCCAGCAGTCCCCGGACAGGGAATCAGCCCCAGCATTTT
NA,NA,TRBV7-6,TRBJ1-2,CASSFSRNRGDGYTF,TGTGCCAGCAGCTTCAGTAGAAACCGGGGGGATGGCTACACCTTC
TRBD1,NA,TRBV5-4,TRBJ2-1,CASSPIRRDRVDEQFF,TGTGCCAGCAGCCCAATACGCCGGGACAGGGTAGACGAGCAGTTCTTC
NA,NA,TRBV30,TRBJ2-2,CAWSKKGVGELFF,TGTGCCTGGAGTAAAAAGGGGGTCGGGGAGCTGTTTTTT
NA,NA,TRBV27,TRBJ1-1,CASSALGLTEAFF,TGTGCCAGCAGTGCGTTAGGCCTCACTGAAGCTTTCTTT
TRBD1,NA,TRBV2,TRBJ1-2,CASSALGQGGGYTF,TGTGCCAGCAGTGCATTAGGACAGGGAGGTGGCTACACCTTC
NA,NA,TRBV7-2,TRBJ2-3,CASSPLASVKRDTQYF,TGTGCCAGCAGCCCCTTAGCGAGTGTTAAAAGGGATACGCAGTATTTT
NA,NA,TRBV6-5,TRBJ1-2,CASTKPGTPGYGYTF,TGTGCCAGCACGAAACCCGGGACCCCGGGCTATGGCTACACCTTC
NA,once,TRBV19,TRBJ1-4,CASTGGQGREKLFF,TGTGCCAGTACGGGGGGGCAGGGCCGAGAAAAACTGTTTTTT
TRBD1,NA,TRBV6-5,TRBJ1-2,CASSYGTGGNYGYTF,TGTGCCAGCAGTTACGGGACAGGGGGCAACTATGGCTACACCTTC
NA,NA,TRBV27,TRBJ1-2,CASSNSFTYGYTF,TGTGCCAGCAGTAACTCATTTACGTATGGCTACACCTTC
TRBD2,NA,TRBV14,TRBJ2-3,CASSQNSGGTDTQYF,TGTGCCAGCAGCCAGAATAGCGGGGGCACAGATACGCAGTATTTT
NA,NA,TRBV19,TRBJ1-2,CASSTRGGFYGYTF,TGTGCCAGTAGCACGCGGGGGGGGTTCTATGGCTACACCTTC
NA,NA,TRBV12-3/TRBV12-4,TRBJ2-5,CASRPTYGETQYF,TGTGCCAGCAGACCTACGTACGGGGAGACCCAGTACTTC
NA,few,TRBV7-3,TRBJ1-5,CASSFQYSNQPQHF,TGTGCCAGCAGCTTTCAGTATAGCAATCAGCCCCAGCATTTT
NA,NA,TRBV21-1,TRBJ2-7,CASSKPERTLYEQYF,TGTGCCAGCAGCAAACCGGAAAGGACCCTCTACGAGCAGTACTTC
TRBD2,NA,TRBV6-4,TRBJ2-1,CASSFVSGGLNEQFF,TGTGCCAGCAGTTTCGTTAGCGGGGGCCTTAATGAGCAGTTCTTC
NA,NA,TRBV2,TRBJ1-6,CASHRWGDSPLHF,TGTGCCAGCCACAGGTGGGGAGACTCACCCCTCCACTTT
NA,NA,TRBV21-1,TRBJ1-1,CASSIPIRGWTEAFF,TGTGCCAGCAGCATCCCGATTCGGGGGTGGACTGAAGCTTTCTTT
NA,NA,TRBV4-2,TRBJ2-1,CASSQASSGNEQFF,TGTGCCAGCAGCCAAGCTTCGTCTGGGAATGAGCAGTTCTTC
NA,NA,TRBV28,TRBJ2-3,CASSLRGDTQYF,TGTGCCAGCAGTTTGCGGGGTGATACGCAGTATTTT
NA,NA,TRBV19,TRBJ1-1,CASHGRNTEAFF,TGTGCCAGCCATGGTAGGAACACTGAAGCTTTCTTT
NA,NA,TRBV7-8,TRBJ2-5,CASSLGEKETQYF,TGTGCCAGCAGCTTAGGCGAAAAGGAGACCCAGTACTTC
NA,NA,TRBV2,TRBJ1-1,CAGGTEKNTEAFF,TGTGCCGGCGGTACCGAAAAGAACACTGAAGCTTTCTTT
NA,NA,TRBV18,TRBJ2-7,CASSPQGSSYEQYF,TGTGCCAGCTCACCACAGGGTAGCTCCTACGAGCAGTACTTC
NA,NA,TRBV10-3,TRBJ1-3,CAISGQGNTIYF,TGTGCCATCAGTGGACAGGGAAACACCATATATTTT
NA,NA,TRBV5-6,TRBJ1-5,CASSLTGGQPQHF,TGTGCCAGCAGCCTCACGGGGGGTCAGCCCCAGCATTTT
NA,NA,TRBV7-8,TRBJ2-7,CASSLVLGYSPEQYF,TGTGCCAGCAGCTTAGTCTTAGGTTATAGCCCCGAGCAGTACTTC
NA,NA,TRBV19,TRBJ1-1,CASSIGGRNTEAFF,TGTGCCAGTAGTATCGGCGGGAGGAACACTGAAGCTTTCTTT
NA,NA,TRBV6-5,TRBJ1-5,CASSPEGGTPQHF,TGTGCCAGCAGTCCCGAGGGGGGGACGCCCCAGCATTTT
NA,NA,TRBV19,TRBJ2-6,CASSIGGSGANVLTF,TGTGCCAGTAGTATAGGCGGCTCTGGGGCCAACGTCCTGACTTTC
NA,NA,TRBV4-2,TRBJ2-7,CASSQDWGRYEQYF,TGTGCCAGCAGCCAAGATTGGGGGCGCTACGAGCAGTACTTC
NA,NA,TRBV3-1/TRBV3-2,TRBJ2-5,CASHRLSGEETQYF,TGTGCCAGCCACCGGTTGTCTGGGGAAGAGACCCAGTACTTC